Sequencing of this T cell receptor (beta chain) was carried out in a study of cytomegalovirus exposure and HLA in healthy donors. General study points: Among TCR sequences, most were rare, though some public TCRs appeared in many donors. Later, an analysis found that common viral pathogens appeared to be linked with several of the most significant clusters. Productive status was seen about 90% or about 30% of the time for most TCR beta V segments in an earlier analysis.

V was clipped by 0 bases and J by 2 bases, with 11 bases between them. In germline, CDR1 is ENHRY, CDR2 SYGVKD. The length of the CDR3 is 15 residues. Primers included in the PCR were 60 Vbeta and 13 Jbeta primers. Assay: immunoSEQ multiplex PCR; the TCRdb copy retains only in-frame clones and omits some. The sample has under 150,000 clones; about 81% are singletons. A note on this clone: What it binds is unknown.

The receptor was isolated from a woman in her forties in good health and CMV-seropositive. The specimen sequenced was PBMCs. The rearrangement uses TRBV10-3 and TRBJ2-7, with D possibly being TRBD2 (6 bases). The CDR3 here is CAISESRVAAYEQYF. CDR3 DNA: TGTGCCATCAGTGAGTCGAGGGTAGCGGCCTACGAGCAGTACTTC.